The following is a T cell receptor beta chain sequence with its context. Its target is not known. The entry originates in a study of shared clonotypes between healthy human individuals. Notes on the study in general: The diversity represented, both genetic and in exposure history, was limited by few donors.

This CDR3 is built from 8 residues. Per germline, CDR1 LNHDA and CDR2 SQIVND (reference sequence). All donors qualified as healthy HIV-negative adults and had experienced no recent acute infections or vaccinations. Splitting of each subset's genomic DNA was done evenly across several immunoSEQ plates. The assay was immunoSEQ multiplex PCR, and TCRdb's table has in-frame clones only and misses some. The sample carries roughly 490,000 clones, about 82% recorded once. Sequencing was done on a sample of PBMCs. This chain connects TRBV19 to TRBJ1-3; D may be TRBD1 (5 bases). The sequence derives from a woman aged 40 to 49 in good health. Some clones in this sample may be carry-over from other donors' samples. CDR3 nucleotide sequence: TGTGGGGACGGCACCATATATTTT. Protein sequence: CGDGTIYF.